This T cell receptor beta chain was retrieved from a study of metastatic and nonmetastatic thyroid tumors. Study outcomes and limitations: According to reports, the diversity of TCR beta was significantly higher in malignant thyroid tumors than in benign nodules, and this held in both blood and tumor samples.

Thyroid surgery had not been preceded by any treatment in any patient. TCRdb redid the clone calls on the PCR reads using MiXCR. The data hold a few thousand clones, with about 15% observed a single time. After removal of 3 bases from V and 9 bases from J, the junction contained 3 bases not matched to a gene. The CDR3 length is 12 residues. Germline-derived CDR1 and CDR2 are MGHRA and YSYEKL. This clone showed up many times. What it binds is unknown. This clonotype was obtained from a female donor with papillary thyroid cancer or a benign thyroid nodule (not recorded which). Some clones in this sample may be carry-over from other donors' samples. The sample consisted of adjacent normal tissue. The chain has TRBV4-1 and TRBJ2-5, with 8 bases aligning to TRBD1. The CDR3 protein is CASSQGQDPQYF. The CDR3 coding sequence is TGCGCCAGCAGCCAGGGACAGGACCCCCAGTACTTC.